This T cell receptor beta chain was retrieved from a study of technical replicates of blood from several donors. Germline V CDR1 and CDR2: SGDLS, YYNGEE. The CDR3 totals 16 residues. Losses at the gene ends were 1 base for V and 7 bases for J; bases not matched to a gene: 11. The table came from immunoSEQ multiplex PCR; TCRdb's copy has only in-frame clones and leaves some out. Of roughly 76,000 clones listed, about 94% were seen once; the top ten hold approximately 0.39%. Sequenced input: T cells isolated from PBMCs. This TCR was recovered from a human donor in good health. The chain is built from TRBV9 and TRBJ2-1; 7 bases are shared with TRBD2. CDR3 amino acids: CASSVMSAGVLNEQFF. The DNA of the CDR3 is TGTGCCAGCAGCGTAATGTCGGCGGGAGTTCTAAATGAGCAGTTCTTC.